This T cell receptor (beta chain) appears in the sequencing data of a study of OX40 agonist ivuxolimab in advanced cancers. Sequencing used immunoSEQ multiplex PCR; TCRdb keeps in-frame clones, though not all of them. Of about 61,000 clones listed, around 82% were seen once; the top ten hold around 0.47%. In germline, CDR1 is LNHDA, CDR2 SQIVND (reference sequence). Trimming removed 5 bases at V and 0 bases at J, with 11 bases between. This CDR3 has 14 residues. The sequence came from an adult with an advanced solid tumor such as melanoma, head and neck, liver or kidney cancer. The genes are TRBV19 and TRBJ2-7; perhaps TRBD2 as D (6 bases). The sequencing here drew on CD4+ or CD8+ T cells sorted from blood, taken in a trial of the OX40 agonist ivuxolimab. The CDR3, as DNA: TGTGCCAGTAGTTCCCGGGGGAGCTCCTACGAGCAGTACTTC. Residues: CASSSRGSSYEQYF.